Listed below are T cell receptor beta chains from one sample, sequenced in a study of vaccination and CD4 T cells after COVID-19. No antigen has been identified for these receptors. Each CDR3 protein is one row after TCRdb ran MiXCR on the PCR reads. The table shows around 6,000 distinct CDR3 sequences, with around 50% occurring only once. Sequences were obtained from CD4+ T cells from blood, cultured in vitro. The receptors here all came from a human donor in good health. Each CDR3 is given with its conserved first and last residue. D genes are given only for firm matches. Rows may omit the clone size; those that give it use once, few, many or a size class.

j_call: TRBJ2-7; d_call: .; clone_size: .; v_call: TRBV29-1; cdr3_aa: CSVGGGGYEQYF; cdr3_nt: TGCAGCGTTGGGGGAGGGGGTTACGAGCAGTACTTC
j_call: TRBJ1-2; d_call: .; clone_size: few; v_call: TRBV7-9; cdr3_aa: CASSPQQGNYGYTF; cdr3_nt: TGTGCCAGCAGCCCGCAACAGGGCAACTATGGCTACACCTTC
j_call: TRBJ1-3; d_call: .; clone_size: few; v_call: TRBV27; cdr3_aa: CASSEQVGNTIYF; cdr3_nt: TGTGCCAGCAGTGAACAGGTGGGAAACACCATATATTTT
j_call: TRBJ1-1; d_call: .; clone_size: few; v_call: TRBV30; cdr3_aa: CAWRYITAEAFF; cdr3_nt: TGTGCCTGGAGATATATTACCGCTGAAGCTTTCTTT
j_call: TRBJ2-5; d_call: .; clone_size: .; v_call: TRBV19; cdr3_aa: CASSMTGSRAETQYF; cdr3_nt: TGTGCCAGTAGTATGACGGGGTCGCGTGCGGAGACCCAGTACTTC
j_call: TRBJ1-5; d_call: .; clone_size: .; v_call: TRBV6-1; cdr3_aa: CASSGTGPNQPQHF; cdr3_nt: TGTGCCAGCAGTGGAACAGGACCTAATCAGCCCCAGCATTTT
j_call: TRBJ1-5; d_call: .; clone_size: few; v_call: TRBV24-1; cdr3_aa: CATSGGNSNQPQHF; cdr3_nt: TGTGCCACCAGCGGGGGCAATAGCAATCAGCCCCAGCATTTT
j_call: TRBJ1-1; d_call: .; clone_size: .; v_call: TRBV20-1; cdr3_aa: CSARDSVANTEAFF; cdr3_nt: TGCAGTGCTAGAGATTCAGTGGCGAACACTGAAGCTTTCTTT
j_call: TRBJ1-2; d_call: .; clone_size: .; v_call: TRBV3-1; cdr3_aa: CASSQEATLGYTF; cdr3_nt: TGTGCCAGCAGCCAAGAAGCCACCCTTGGCTACACCTTC
j_call: TRBJ1-3; d_call: .; clone_size: few; v_call: TRBV21-1; cdr3_aa: CASTRQDRSGNTIYF; cdr3_nt: TGTGCCAGCACTAGACAGGACCGCTCTGGAAACACCATATATTTT
j_call: TRBJ2-2; d_call: TRBD1; clone_size: .; v_call: TRBV6-2/TRBV6-3; cdr3_aa: CASTQDGTGVYAGELFF; cdr3_nt: TGTGCCAGCACACAAGACGGGACAGGGGTGTACGCCGGGGAGCTGTTTTTT
j_call: TRBJ1-2; d_call: TRBD1; clone_size: few; v_call: TRBV6-2/TRBV6-3; cdr3_aa: CASSFKGTGYYGYTF; cdr3_nt: TGTGCCAGCAGTTTCAAGGGGACAGGCTACTATGGCTACACCTTC
j_call: TRBJ2-7; d_call: .; clone_size: few; v_call: TRBV11-2; cdr3_aa: CASSLGAQASSYEQYF; cdr3_nt: TGTGCCAGCAGCTTAGGGGCACAGGCAAGCTCCTACGAGCAGTACTTC
j_call: TRBJ2-3; d_call: .; clone_size: .; v_call: TRBV6-5; cdr3_aa: CASSYRGLSKADTQYF; cdr3_nt: TGTGCCAGCAGTTACCGCGGGCTCTCAAAGGCAGATACGCAGTATTTT
j_call: TRBJ1-1; d_call: .; clone_size: few; v_call: TRBV11-2; cdr3_aa: CASSPANSEAFF; cdr3_nt: TGTGCCAGCAGCCCCGCAAACTCTGAAGCTTTCTTT
j_call: TRBJ2-1; d_call: .; clone_size: .; v_call: TRBV7-9; cdr3_aa: CASRPQGASYNEQFF; cdr3_nt: TGTGCCAGCAGGCCACAGGGAGCCTCCTACAATGAGCAGTTCTTC
j_call: TRBJ2-7; d_call: .; clone_size: few; v_call: TRBV10-2; cdr3_aa: CASTGGTPTFYEQYF; cdr3_nt: TGCGCCAGCACTGGGGGGACCCCCACTTTCTACGAGCAGTACTTC
j_call: TRBJ1-3; d_call: .; clone_size: .; v_call: TRBV20-1; cdr3_aa: CSARGDRGLGNTIYF; cdr3_nt: TGCAGTGCTAGAGGTGACAGAGGCCTTGGAAACACCATATATTTT
j_call: TRBJ1-1; d_call: .; clone_size: .; v_call: TRBV15; cdr3_aa: CATSTRGSNTEAFF; cdr3_nt: TGTGCCACCAGCACCAGAGGGTCGAACACTGAAGCTTTCTTT
j_call: TRBJ2-1; d_call: TRBD2; clone_size: .; v_call: TRBV20-1; cdr3_aa: CSTKGLAGGTGVNEQFF; cdr3_nt: TGCAGTACCAAGGGACTAGCGGGAGGGACCGGGGTAAATGAGCAGTTCTTC
j_call: TRBJ1-1; d_call: .; clone_size: once; v_call: TRBV2; cdr3_aa: CASRESEAFF; cdr3_nt: TGTGCCAGCAGGGAATCTGAAGCTTTCTTT
j_call: TRBJ2-1; d_call: TRBD1; clone_size: .; v_call: TRBV5-6; cdr3_aa: CASSLYGQGFNEQFF; cdr3_nt: TGTGCCAGCAGCTTGTATGGACAGGGGTTCAATGAGCAGTTCTTC
j_call: TRBJ2-3; d_call: TRBD2; clone_size: few; v_call: TRBV20-1; cdr3_aa: CSAGGGPNTDTQYF; cdr3_nt: TGCAGTGCTGGGGGGGGACCGAACACAGATACGCAGTATTTT
j_call: TRBJ1-6; d_call: .; clone_size: .; v_call: TRBV12-3/TRBV12-4; cdr3_aa: CASRRAEGWLDSPLHF; cdr3_nt: TGTGCCAGCCGACGCGCGGAGGGATGGTTGGATTCACCCCTCCACTTT
j_call: TRBJ1-1; d_call: .; clone_size: .; v_call: TRBV6-4; cdr3_aa: CASSRGGNTEAFF; cdr3_nt: TGTGCCAGCAGTAGGGGAGGGAACACTGAAGCTTTCTTT
j_call: TRBJ2-3; d_call: .; clone_size: once; v_call: TRBV7-9; cdr3_aa: CASLFPRDARSTDTQYF; cdr3_nt: TGTGCCAGCCTATTTCCCCGGGACGCCCGAAGCACAGATACGCAGTATTTT
j_call: TRBJ2-1; d_call: .; clone_size: .; v_call: TRBV7-2; cdr3_aa: CASSPRYEQFF; cdr3_nt: TGTGCCAGCAGCCCCCGCTATGAGCAGTTCTTC
j_call: TRBJ1-1; d_call: TRBD1; clone_size: .; v_call: TRBV6-1; cdr3_aa: CASSRTGGANTEAFF; cdr3_nt: TGTGCCAGCAGTAGGACAGGGGGCGCGAACACTGAAGCTTTCTTT